Listed below are T cell receptor beta chains from one sample, sequenced in a study of CD8+ T cells in alopecia areata. The table came from immunoSEQ multiplex PCR; TCRdb's copy has only in-frame clones and leaves some out. The table records around 100,000 clones, 60% of them present only once. Sequenced here: CD8+ T cells sorted from blood, sampled between weeks 55 and 70, from a patient treated with tofacitinib. Receptor source: a human donor with alopecia areata. The CDR3 runs from the conserved cysteine through the conserved F or W. A D gene is named only where the DNA matches it firmly. Only some rows state a clone size, as once, few, many or a class for expanded clones.

j_call d_call clone_size v_call cdr3_nt cdr3_aa
TRBJ1-5 NA NA TRBV7-6 TGTGCCAGCAGCTTAGGGGGGGCGGGTCAGCCCCAGCATTTT CASSLGGAGQPQHF
TRBJ2-7 NA NA TRBV15 TGTGCCACCAGCAAGGGCAGGATTCCCTACGAGCAGTACTTC CATSKGRIPYEQYF
TRBJ1-1 NA few TRBV5-1 TGCGCCAGCAGCTTGTGGGGGTCGAACACTGAAGCTTTCTTT CASSLWGSNTEAFF
TRBJ2-7 NA NA TRBV7-6 TGTGCCAGCAGCTCGGGGGAGCGCTACGAGCAGTACTTC CASSSGERYEQYF
TRBJ1-5 NA few TRBV7-8 TGTGCCAGCAGCTTAGCGACGTATCAGCCCCAGCATTTT CASSLATYQPQHF
TRBJ2-2 NA few TRBV19 TGTGCCAGTAGTATAGGGGTGGTCGGGGAGCTGTTTTTT CASSIGVVGELFF
TRBJ2-1 NA few TRBV20-1 TGCAGTGCTAGAGGCCCTCATGAGCAGTTCTTC CSARGPHEQFF
TRBJ2-7 TRBD2 NA TRBV19 TGTGCCAGTAGTCCGGGACTAGGGGACTACGAGCAGTACTTC CASSPGLGDYEQYF
TRBJ1-1 NA NA TRBV4-1 TGCGCCAGCAGCCAATTGGGACAGAACACTGAAGCTTTCTTT CASSQLGQNTEAFF
TRBJ2-7 NA NA TRBV19 TGTGCCAGTAGTATGGGCGGCTACTACGAGCAGTACTTC CASSMGGYYEQYF
TRBJ1-5 NA NA TRBV6-5 TGTGCCAGCAGTTTCGGAGTCAATCAGCCCCAGCATTTT CASSFGVNQPQHF
TRBJ1-4 TRBD1 NA TRBV4-1 TGCGCCAGCAGGGGGACGACAGGGCCTAATGAAAAACTGTTTTTT CASRGTTGPNEKLFF
TRBJ2-2 NA NA TRBV7-9 TGTGCCAGCAGCCGGGGCCTCACCGGGGAGCTGTTTTTT CASSRGLTGELFF
TRBJ1-5 NA NA TRBV30 TGTGCACTAAATACAGGGTTGAATCAGCCCCAGCATTTT CALNTGLNQPQHF
TRBJ1-5 NA NA TRBV9 TGTGCCAGCAGCGTAGGATTCGGTAGCAATCAGCCCCAGCATTTT CASSVGFGSNQPQHF
TRBJ2-1 TRBD1 NA TRBV7-9 TGTGCCAGCAGTCCTCGACAGGGGGCGAAAGATGAGCAGTTCTTC CASSPRQGAKDEQFF
TRBJ2-5 TRBD2 NA TRBV4-1 TGCGCCAGCAGCCAAGATTACCAGCGGGGACAAGAGACCCAGTACTTC CASSQDYQRGQETQYF
TRBJ2-3 NA once TRBV27 TGTGCCAGCAGTTTCCATGGCGATACGCAGTATTTT CASSFHGDTQYF
TRBJ2-7 NA once TRBV19 TGTGCCAGCGCGACAGGCCACCCCACATCCTACGAGCAGTACTTC CASATGHPTSYEQYF
TRBJ1-2 TRBD1 NA TRBV5-1 TGCGCCAGCAGCTTGGATTTATCCCGACAGGGGCGTGCTGGCTACACCTTC CASSLDLSRQGRAGYTF
TRBJ2-5 NA NA TRBV11-2 TGTGCCAGCAGCCCAGGGCGCAGCTACCAAGAGACCCAGTACTTC CASSPGRSYQETQYF
TRBJ2-3 TRBD2 NA TRBV11-2 TGTGCCGGCAGCTTTGTGACTAGCGGGGAGGATACGCAGTATTTT CAGSFVTSGEDTQYF
TRBJ2-7 TRBD2 NA TRBV10-2 TGCGCCAGCAGACCCGGGACTAGCGCGACACGCGAGCAGTACTTC CASRPGTSATREQYF
TRBJ1-4 NA once TRBV2 TGTGCCAGCAGTTATGAAAAACTGTTTTTT CASSYEKLFF
TRBJ1-4 TRBD1 NA TRBV6-1 TGTGCCAGCAGTGAGAGAGGGGGCAGGCTAAATGAAAAACTGTTTTTT CASSERGGRLNEKLFF
TRBJ1-5 NA NA TRBV7-8 TGTGCCAGCAGCTTCGACAGGCGGGGCAATCAGCCCCAGCATTTT CASSFDRRGNQPQHF
TRBJ2-1 TRBD2 NA TRBV15 TGTGCCACCAGCCCAACTAGCGGGGGGGCCCATGAGCAGTTCTTC CATSPTSGGAHEQFF
TRBJ1-5 NA NA TRBV6-1 TGTGCCAGCAGTGATAGAACAAGCAATCAGCCCCAGCATTTT CASSDRTSNQPQHF
TRBJ2-7 TRBD1 NA TRBV27 TGTGCCAGCAGTTTACTTGGACAGGGAAGCGAGCAGTACTTC CASSLLGQGSEQYF
TRBJ2-2 NA NA TRBV5-6 TGTGCCAGCAGCTACGGGTCCACCGGGGAGCTGTTTTTT CASSYGSTGELFF
TRBJ1-6 NA once TRBV5-6 TGTGCCAGCAGCTTCGGCTATTCACCCCTCCACTTT CASSFGYSPLHF
TRBJ2-7 TRBD1 NA TRBV6-6 TGTGCCAGCAGTAGTTCGGACAGGAGCTCCTACGAGCAGTACTTC CASSSSDRSSYEQYF
TRBJ1-5 NA NA TRBV12-5 TGTGCTAGTGGCACGACAGGCAATCAGCCCCAGCATTTT CASGTTGNQPQHF
TRBJ1-1 TRBD1 NA TRBV9 TGTGCCAGCGCCCCCGGGACAGGGACTGAAGCTTTCTTT CASAPGTGTEAFF
TRBJ1-1 NA NA TRBV29-1 TGCAGCGTTGGGTCATTAGAAGCTTTCTTT CSVGSLEAFF
TRBJ1-2 NA NA TRBV5-1 TGCGCCAGCAGCCTGAGGTCAGGGAACTATGGCTACACCTTC CASSLRSGNYGYTF
TRBJ2-3 NA NA TRBV6-1 TGTGCCAGCAGTGAAGCAGGGGATACGCAGTATTTT CASSEAGDTQYF
TRBJ2-7 TRBD2 few TRBV7-9 TGTGCCAGCAGCCCACTAGCGGGGCCATTCTACGAGCAGTACTTC CASSPLAGPFYEQYF
TRBJ1-1 NA NA TRBV4-1 TGCGCCAGCAGCCAAGGAGAAGGCACTGAAGCTTTCTTT CASSQGEGTEAFF
TRBJ1-2 NA NA TRBV11-2 TGTGCCAGCAGCTTATGGGGGGACTATGGCTACACCTTC CASSLWGDYGYTF
TRBJ1-5 NA NA TRBV5-1 TGCGCCAGCAGCCCCGGGGCCAATCAGCCCCAGCATTTT CASSPGANQPQHF
TRBJ2-3 TRBD1 NA TRBV30 TGTGCCTGGGATGGACAGGGGACCTTCACAGATACGCAGTATTTT CAWDGQGTFTDTQYF
TRBJ2-7 TRBD2 NA TRBV13 TGTGCCAGCAGCACCTTAGCGGGGGGGCAAAGTGAGCAGTACTTC CASSTLAGGQSEQYF
TRBJ2-5 NA NA TRBV12-5 TGTGCTAGTGCGAGCCACCAAGAGACCCAGTACTTC CASASHQETQYF
TRBJ2-3 TRBD2 NA TRBV2 TGTGCCAGCAGTACCACTAGCGCCCACCCAGATACGCAGTATTTT CASSTTSAHPDTQYF
TRBJ2-3 TRBD2 NA TRBV5-1 TGCGCCAGCAGCCTGACTAGCGGGGGGTTGGCAGATACGCAGTATTTT CASSLTSGGLADTQYF
TRBJ2-1 NA once TRBV5-5 TGTGCCAGCAGCTTGGTTTATGCAGCAAACAATGAGCAGTTCTTC CASSLVYAANNEQFF
TRBJ1-1 NA NA TRBV4-1 TGCGCCAGCAGCCAAGGCCGGTCGGTGCAGATGAACACTGAAGCTTTCTTT CASSQGRSVQMNTEAFF
TRBJ1-2 NA NA TRBV29-1 TGCAGCGTTGAAGCCCGTGTAAAGGGCTACACCTTC CSVEARVKGYTF
TRBJ2-2 NA once TRBV12-5 TGTGCTAGTGGTTTGGTACCCAGGAGGGAGAACACCGGGGAGCTGTTTTTT CASGLVPRRENTGELFF
TRBJ2-1 TRBD1 NA TRBV4-1 TGCGCCAGCAGCCGAGATCAGGGACAGGGCTCCTACAATGAGCAGTTCTTC CASSRDQGQGSYNEQFF
TRBJ2-5 NA NA TRBV6-5 TGTGCCAGCAGCACCACTGAAAGGAAGGAGACCCAGTACTTC CASSTTERKETQYF
TRBJ1-6 NA many TRBV7-2 TGTGCCAGCAGCCCCTCAGGGTTAGCTTCACCCCTCCACTTT CASSPSGLASPLHF
TRBJ2-1 TRBD2 NA TRBV4-1 TGCGCCAGCAGCCAACCTAGCGGGGGGGCTTTTGAGCAGTTCTTC CASSQPSGGAFEQFF
TRBJ2-7 TRBD1 NA TRBV4-1 TGCGCCAGCAGCCAACCGGGACAGACTTACGAGCAGTACTTC CASSQPGQTYEQYF